The 31 T cell receptor beta chains below all came from one sample that was sequenced in a study of blood T cell repertoires in COVID-19. Libraries were prepared by immunoSEQ multiplex PCR; TCRdb keeps only in-frame clonotypes and omits some of them. This sample has 5,700 or so clones, with roughly 89% found just once. Source material: peripheral blood. These receptors came from a human donor in a cohort sampled during active COVID-19.

CDR3 amino acids: CASSLAVGLAGGEDEQYF. CDR3 DNA sequence: TGTGCCAGCAGTCTCGCAGTGGGACTAGCGGGAGGGGAGGACGAGCAGTACTTC. The chain recombines TRBV28 with TRBJ2-7, with 16 bases fitting TRBD2. The CDR3 spans 18 residues. Germline V lookup: CDR1 MDHEN, CDR2 SYDVKM. J lost 5 bases, V lost 5 bases, and 12 bases had no gene match.

The chain links TRBV7-8 to TRBJ2-2; D ambiguous. Trimming stripped 5 bases from V and 6 bases from J, with 4 bases between. There are 11 residues in the CDR3. Per germline, CDR1 SGHVS and CDR2 FQNEAQ. The CDR3 DNA follows: TGTGCCAGCAGCCCAGCCGGGGAGCTGTTTTTT. It specifies CASSPAGELFF.

The genes are TRBV5-1 and TRBJ2-5; 7 bases map to TRBD1. Germline CDR1 and CDR2: SGHRS and YFSETQ. The CDR3 covers 14 residues. V shed 4 bases, J shed 4 bases, and the junction held 7 bases outside the gene matches. The CDR3 DNA reads as TGCGCCAGCAGCACGTCGACAGGGCGAGAGACCCAGTACTTC. This encodes CASSTSTGRETQYF.

The chain joins TRBV10-2 to TRBJ2-7; D may be TRBD1 (6 bases). V was pared by 6 bases and J by 2 bases, with 11 bases between. Germline V gene data show CDR1 as WSHSY and CDR2 as SAAADI. This CDR3 has 13 amino acids. The DNA of the CDR3 is TGCGCCAGCAGCCGGGACAATGCCTACGAGCAGTACTTC. Its protein product is CASSRDNAYEQYF.

This chain connects TRBV7-2 to TRBJ2-5; a possible D gene is TRBD1 (6 bases). V lost 5 bases and J 1 base, leaving 11 bases between the germline ends. Looked up from germline, CDR1 is SGHTA and CDR2 is FQGNSA. This CDR3 contains 14 residues. CDR3 residues: CASSPRGSQETQYF. As DNA, the CDR3 is TGTGCCAGCAGCCCCAGGGGCTCCCAAGAGACCCAGTACTTC. Combining the CDR3 with reference TRBV7-2 and TRBJ2-5 gives the whole variable domain GAGVSQSPSNKVTEKGKDVELRCDPISGHTALYWYRQSLGQGLEFLIYFQGNSAPDKSGLPSDRFSAERTGGSVSTLTIQRTQQEDSAVYLCASSPRGSQETQYFGPGTRLLVL.

The rearrangement links TRBV7-8 to TRBJ2-5; D possibly corresponds to TRBD2 (6 bases). Trimming took off 5 bases at V and 5 bases at J, with 18 bases between the two ends. CDR3 length equals 15 residues. Germline values: CDR1 SGHVS, CDR2 FQNEAQ. CDR3 DNA sequence: TGTGCCAGCAGCCAGGGACTGGCCCCTTTGGAGACCCAGTACTTC. Protein: CASSQGLAPLETQYF.

This chain connects TRBV29-1 to TRBJ2-7; D gene ambiguous. CDR3 length equals 15 residues. The ends were cut back, 2 bases at V and 5 bases at J, with 19 bases in the middle. The germline gives CDR1 SQVTM, CDR2 ANQGSEA. DNA for the CDR3: TGCAGCGTTGAATTACGAGAATCCGAGATCCACGAGCAGTACTTC. It specifies CSVELRESEIHEQYF.

J is TRBJ2-1 and V is TRBV9; TRBD2 aligns across 12 bases. After removal of 4 bases from V and 6 bases from J, the junction contained 11 bases not matched to a gene. This CDR3 region has 17 residues. Germline V gene sequence: CDR1 SGDLS, CDR2 YYNGEE. This CDR3 reads CASSHGRTSGDLNEQFF. CDR3 DNA: TGTGCCAGCAGCCACGGCCGGACTAGCGGGGACCTCAATGAGCAGTTCTTC.

This rearrangement joins TRBV19 to TRBJ2-7, with D tentatively TRBD2 (6 bases). This CDR3 contains 16 residues. V was trimmed by 6 bases and J by 2 bases, leaving 20 bases between them. CDR1 LNHDA and CDR2 SQIVND come from the germline V gene (reference sequence). CDR3 nucleotides: TGTGCCAGTAGAGTTGGTGCGGGGCCGTCTCCCTACGAGCAGTACTTC. It codes for CASRVGAGPSPYEQYF. The whole variable domain, filled in from reference TRBV19 and TRBJ2-7, reads DGGITQSPKYLFRKEGQNVTLSCEQNLNHDAMYWYRQDPGQGLRLIYYSQIVNDFQKGDIAEGYSVSREKKESFPLTVTSAQKNPTAFYLCASRVGAGPSPYEQYFGPGTRLTVT.

This clone was detected only a few times. The chain recombines TRBV9 with TRBJ2-5; 7 bases match TRBD2. The V gene end was trimmed by 0 bases and the J gene end by 1 base; junction bases not matched to a gene: 9. Germline V CDR1 and CDR2: SGDLS, YYNGEE. This CDR3 is 17 amino acids long. CDR3 coding DNA: TGTGCCAGCAGCGTAGAGGGAGGGTTTGACAGCCAAGAGACCCAGTACTTC. It yields the protein CASSVEGGFDSQETQYF.

The rearrangement uses TRBV5-3 and TRBJ2-1, with D perhaps matching TRBD2 (6 bases). TRBV5-3 qualifies as an ORF whose function is uncertain. The CDR3 contains 16 residues. The ends were cut back, 1 base at V and 8 bases at J, with 19 bases in the middle. In nucleotides, the CDR3 is TGTGCCAGAAGCTTGATTAATCCCGGGAGCAGGGATGAGCAGTTCTTC. Translating it yields CARSLINPGSRDEQFF.

This chain links TRBV5-6 with TRBJ1-1, with D uncertain. V was trimmed by 4 bases and J by 3 bases, leaving 10 bases between them. This CDR3 contains 13 residues. In germline, CDR1 is SGHDT, CDR2 YYEEEE. CDR3 loop: CASSLTRDTEAFF. CDR3 nucleotides: TGTGCCAGCAGCCTAACGCGTGACACTGAAGCTTTCTTT.

The chain couples TRBV28 to TRBJ2-7; 10 bases are shared with TRBD2. CDR3 length: 14 amino acids. Germline V gene lookup returns CDR1 MDHEN and CDR2 SYDVKM. The V and J ends lost 6 bases and 2 bases, in that order; junction bases with no gene match: 4. The DNA for the CDR3 is TGTGCCAGCAGCCTAGCGGGAGAGACCTACGAGCAGTACTTC. Translating it yields CASSLAGETYEQYF.

The chain is built from TRBV7-9 and TRBJ2-1; 7 bases fit TRBD2. The CDR3 is 16 residues long. V gave up 5 bases and J gave up 9 bases; unmatched junction bases: 16. CDR1 and CDR2 (germline): SEHNR, FQNEAQ (reference sequence). CDR3 in amino acids: CASSRELGLVMAEQFF. The CDR3 region has the DNA TGTGCCAGCAGCCGGGAGCTCGGACTAGTGATGGCTGAGCAGTTCTTC.

The chain employs TRBV7-3 and TRBJ2-1; 7 bases align to TRBD2. V lost 8 bases and J lost 3; bases outside the gene matches: 10. The CDR3 consists of 15 residues. Germline-derived CDR1 and CDR2 are SGHTA and FQGTGA. DNA for the CDR3: TGTGCCAGCTCTTTGGGGACTAAGGGCTACAATGAGCAGTTCTTC. Translated, it gives CASSLGTKGYNEQFF.

The chain couples TRBV7-9 to TRBJ2-2, with D tentatively TRBD1 (6 bases). This CDR3 is 15 amino acids long. V gave up 2 bases and J gave up 0 bases, with 7 bases separating them. The germline gives CDR1 SEHNR, CDR2 FQNEAQ (reference sequence). DNA for the CDR3: TGTGCCAGCAGCTTACGACAGGCGAACACCGGGGAGCTGTTTTTT. It is translated as CASSLRQANTGELFF.

This clone was seen once. This sequence joins TRBV30 and TRBJ1-1, with 9 nucleotides matching TRBD1. Trimming at V came to 2 bases and at J to 6 bases, leaving 7 bases not matched to a gene. The CDR3 totals 14 residues. Germline assignment: CDR1 GTSNPN and CDR2 SVGIG (reference sequence). CDR3 nucleotide sequence: TGTGCCTGGAGTCTAGGGGGACAGGGCCCTGAAGCTTTCTTT. Translating gives CAWSLGGQGPEAFF.

This chain connects TRBV13 to TRBJ1-1; D is unresolved. The ends were cut back, 5 bases at V and 5 bases at J, with 21 bases in the middle. The germline CDR1 and CDR2 sequences are PRHDT and FYEKMQ (reference sequence). The CDR3 runs 16 residues. The CDR3 protein is CASSPTIKGGGTEAFF. The CDR3, as DNA: TGTGCCAGCAGCCCTACCATTAAGGGCGGAGGAACTGAAGCTTTCTTT. Complete variable domain (other parts from reference TRBV13 and TRBJ1-1): AAGVIQSPRHLIKEKRETATLKCYPIPRHDTVYWYQQGPGQDPQFLISFYEKMQSDKGSIPDRFSAQQFSDYHSELNMSSLELGDSALYFCASSPTIKGGGTEAFFGQGTRLTVV.

This clone was seen once. The V call is TRBV7-9, the J call TRBJ1-4; 10 bases map to TRBD1. The junction had 3 bases not matched to a gene; V was cut back by 0 bases and J by 8 bases. CDR1 SEHNR and CDR2 FQNEAQ come from the germline V gene (reference sequence). The CDR3 covers 15 residues. Here the CDR3 reads CASSLAGTGVEKLFF. CDR3 sequence (DNA): TGTGCCAGCAGCTTAGCAGGGACAGGGGTCGAAAAACTGTTTTTT.

The genes are TRBV19 and TRBJ2-3; TRBD2 agrees at 9 bases. J was trimmed by 3 bases and V by 9 bases; bases with no gene match: 7. The germline V gene encodes CDR1 LNHDA and CDR2 SQIVND (reference sequence). The CDR3 has 14 amino acids. In DNA form, the CDR3 reads TGTGCCAGCCGGGACCTAGCGGGAACAGATACGCAGTATTTT. Amino acids: CASRDLAGTDTQYF.

This clone showed up just a few times. The chain links TRBV7-9 to TRBJ1-5; 9 positions match TRBD1. There are 14 residues in the CDR3. Losses at the gene ends were 5 bases for V and 7 bases for J; bases not matched to a gene: 6. Germline CDR1 and CDR2: SEHNR and FQNEAQ (reference sequence). CDR3 sequence: CASSQDRGGQPQHF. In DNA, the CDR3 is TGTGCCAGCAGCCAGGACAGGGGAGGCCAGCCCCAGCATTTT. Supplemented by reference TRBV7-9 and TRBJ1-5, the full variable domain reads DTGVSQNPRHKITKRGQNVTFRCDPISEHNRLYWYRQTLGQGPEFLTYFQNEAQLEKSRLLSDRFSAERPKGSFSTLEIQRTEQGDSAMYLCASSQDRGGQPQHFGDGTRLSIL.

V and J are TRBV2 and TRBJ2-7, with 8 positions matching TRBD1. This CDR3 contains 14 residues. Germline CDR1 SNHLY, CDR2 FYNNEI. V trimming: 5 bases; J trimming: 3 bases; junction bases outside the gene matches: 6. The CDR3, as DNA: TGTGCCAGCAGTCCCGAAGACAGGGGCTACGAGCAGTACTTC. It yields the protein CASSPEDRGYEQYF.

The V and J genes are TRBV7-9 and TRBJ2-2; 8 bases match TRBD2. Germline lookup yields CDR1 SEHNR and CDR2 FQNEAQ (reference sequence). The CDR3 length is 17 residues. V trimming: 5 bases; J trimming: 3 bases; junction bases outside the gene matches: 11. The CDR3 region is CASSAYFIAGHTGELFF. The CDR3 region has the DNA TGTGCCAGCAGCGCCTACTTTATAGCGGGGCACACCGGGGAGCTGTTTTTT. The complete variable domain, with remaining parts taken from reference TRBV7-9 and TRBJ2-2, reads DTGVSQNPRHKITKRGQNVTFRCDPISEHNRLYWYRQTLGQGPEFLTYFQNEAQLEKSRLLSDRFSAERPKGSFSTLEIQRTEQGDSAMYLCASSAYFIAGHTGELFFGEGSRLTVL.

This chain joins TRBV15 and TRBJ2-1; 7 bases match TRBD2. Germline CDR1 LNHNV, CDR2 YYDKDF (reference sequence). Unmatched junction bases numbered 10, after V lost 3 bases and J lost 2 bases. The CDR3 spans 17 residues. DNA of the CDR3: TGTGCCACCAGCAGGGGGAGGGCGGAAGGGCCCTACAATGAGCAGTTCTTC. Translated: CATSRGRAEGPYNEQFF.

J is TRBJ2-1 and V is TRBV30, with 14 bases identical to TRBD2. The ends lost 0 bases at V and 10 bases at J; junction bases unmatched: 11. In germline, CDR1 is GTSNPN, CDR2 SVGIG (reference sequence). The CDR3 length is 17 residues. The CDR3 protein is CAWSVTRTSGRLWEQFF. CDR3 in DNA: TGTGCCTGGAGTGTTACCCGGACTAGCGGGAGGTTATGGGAGCAGTTCTTC. The full variable domain, its missing parts supplied by reference TRBV30 and TRBJ2-1, is SQTIHQWPATLVQPVGSPLSLECTVEGTSNPNLYWYRQAAGRGLQLLFYSVGIGQISSEVPQNLSASRPQDRQFILSSKKLLLSDSGFYLCAWSVTRTSGRLWEQFFGPGTRLTVL.

This rearrangement joins TRBV19 to TRBJ2-5, with a weak D call TRBD2 (5 bases). Germline loops: CDR1 LNHDA, CDR2 SQIVND (reference sequence). The CDR3 is 16 residues long. The V end was cut by 3 bases, the J end by 0 bases, with 14 bases between. DNA for the CDR3: TGTGCCAGTAGTATCGGTGAGGGAATGTACCAAGAGACCCAGTACTTC. It encodes CASSIGEGMYQETQYF.

V and J are TRBV18 and TRBJ1-3; tentatively, D is TRBD1 (6 bases). The ends were cut back, 6 bases at V and 0 bases at J, with 15 bases in the middle. Germline CDR1 and CDR2: KGHSH and LQKENI. There are 16 residues in the CDR3. In DNA form, the CDR3 reads TGTGCCAGCTCCCCGGAAGGGACAATCTCTGGAAACACCATATATTTT. Translation gives CASSPEGTISGNTIYF.

The chain is built from TRBV6-2 or TRBV6-3 and TRBJ1-1, with D unclear. Germline values: CDR1 MNHEY, CDR2 SVGEGT. The CDR3 consists of 14 residues. V was trimmed by 4 bases and J by 11 bases, leaving 20 bases between them. The CDR3 spells CASSSSETDGDAFF. The CDR3 DNA is TGTGCCAGCAGTTCATCGGAGACCGACGGTGACGCTTTCTTT.

The rearrangement uses TRBV6-4 and TRBJ2-2; 9 bases fit TRBD2. V gave up 0 bases and J gave up 6 bases; unmatched junction bases: 5. Germline values: CDR1 MRHNA, CDR2 SNTAGT. This CDR3 contains 16 residues. The CDR3 nucleotides read TGTGCCAGCAGTGACTCGGCTAGCGGGATTGCCGGGGAGCTGTTTTTT. Its protein product is CASSDSASGIAGELFF.

This clone was detected once. The chain combines TRBV18 with TRBJ2-5; 12 bases match TRBD2. V lost 4 bases to trimming and J lost 1 base; unmatched junction nucleotides: 1. The CDR3 contains 15 residues. CDR1 and CDR2 from the germline V gene are KGHSH and LQKENI. The CDR3 sequence is CASSQGLAGQETQYF. DNA for the CDR3: TGTGCCAGCTCACAGGGACTAGCGGGCCAAGAGACCCAGTACTTC.

This clone showed up just a few times. This chain joins TRBV5-1 and TRBJ2-3; the D gene is possibly TRBD2 (6 bases). There are 16 residues in the CDR3. CDR1 is SGHRS, CDR2 YFSETQ, per germline. V was clipped by 4 bases and J by 0 bases, with 15 bases between them. The CDR3 loop reads CASSHNSGTSTDTQYF. The CDR3 nucleotides read TGCGCCAGCAGCCACAATAGCGGTACTAGCACAGATACGCAGTATTTT.